Below are 22 T cell receptor beta chains sequenced from a single sample in a study of T cell repertoires in cytomegalovirus infection. MiXCR was run by TCRdb on the reads, yielding one entry per CDR3 protein. This table holds fewer than 550,000 distinct CDR3 sequences, approximately 15% found once. Sequenced sample: CD8+ T cells from PBMCs. These receptors were obtained from a human donor in good health (CMV status not recorded). Some clones in this sample may be carry-over from other donors' samples.

Comment on this clonotype: Since a much larger clone is just one base distant, this may be a read error. This likely comes from a read error, as the CDR3 has no conserved phenylalanine or tryptophan at its end. The chain links TRBV6-8 to TRBJ2-7; D is uncertain. The ends were cut back, 0 bases at V and 0 bases at J, with 6 bases in the middle. The germline V gene encodes CDR1 MNHGY and CDR2 SAAAGT. The CDR3 has 14 amino acids. CDR3 sequence (DNA): TGTGCCAGCAGTTACTCCCAACCCTCCTACGAGCAGTACTTA. It codes for CASSYSQPSYEQYL.

This clonotype was counted a few times. The CDR3 loop is CASSYRPRWDGNTIYF. Written as DNA, the CDR3 is TGTGCCAGCAGTTACCGCCCTAGGTGGGATGGAAACACCATATATTTT. The chain couples TRBV6-6 to TRBJ1-3; no clear D. Germline CDR1 is MNHNY and CDR2 is SVGAGI (reference sequence). This CDR3 is built from 16 residues. With 2 bases removed from V and 3 bases from J, the gap between germline ends came to 14 bases.

The sample holds a few counts of this clonotype. This rearrangement joins TRBV5-1 to TRBJ2-3, with 11 nucleotides matching TRBD2. Germline CDR1 SGHRS, CDR2 YFSETQ. V lost 4 bases to trimming and J lost 3 bases; unmatched junction nucleotides: 16. The CDR3 has 19 amino acids. In DNA, the CDR3 is TGCGCCAGCAGCCCGAGGGGACTAGCGGTGCTTACCCGGACAGATACGCAGTATTTT. Protein: CASSPRGLAVLTRTDTQYF.

The CDR3 region has the DNA TGTGCCAGCAGACCGGACAGGGAAACTGGCTACACCTTC. Residues: CASRPDRETGYTF. The V call is TRBV7-9, the J call TRBJ1-2; 8 bases match TRBD1. Germline CDR1 reads SEHNR; CDR2 reads FQNEAQ (reference sequence). V lost 6 bases to trimming and J lost 7 bases; unmatched junction nucleotides: 7. This CDR3 has 13 amino acids.

This clonotype has a handful of counts. The rearrangement joins TRBV5-5 to TRBJ2-7; 13 bases map to TRBD2. The V gene end was trimmed by 6 bases and the J gene end by 9 bases; junction bases not matched to a gene: 12. The germline CDR1 and CDR2 sequences are SGHKS and YYEKEE (reference sequence). The CDR3 runs to 15 residues. CDR3 sequence reads: CASTRERTSGSGQYF. DNA for the CDR3: TGTGCCAGCACCCGAGAGAGGACTAGCGGGAGCGGGCAGTACTTC.

The V call is TRBV14, the J call TRBJ2-7; D is unclear. From germline, CDR1 is SGHDN and CDR2 FVKESK. Trimming removed 1 base from V and 6 bases from J, with 13 bases in between. This CDR3 region has 14 residues. The CDR3 DNA follows: TGTGCCAGCAGCCAAGTTGAGACACCCTTCGAGCAGTACTTC. Its protein is CASSQVETPFEQYF.

V gene TRBV19 combines with J gene TRBJ2-1; D is perhaps TRBD1 (6 bases). The length of the CDR3 is 16 residues. The V end was cut by 5 bases, the J end by 0 bases, with 14 bases between. In germline, CDR1 is LNHDA, CDR2 SQIVND (reference sequence). CDR3 nucleotides: TGTGCCAGTAGTGACCTGGCAGGGGACTCCTACAATGAGCAGTTCTTC. It is translated as CASSDLAGDSYNEQFF.

Many counts were recorded for this clonotype. The chain uses TRBV7-8 and TRBJ2-7; no clear D. CDR3 length equals 11 residues. Germline CDR1 SGHVS, CDR2 FQNEAQ. V lost 5 bases and J 2 bases, leaving 4 bases between the germline ends. The CDR3 sequence: CASSETYEQYF. The CDR3 DNA sequence: TGTGCCAGCAGCGAGACCTACGAGCAGTACTTC.

This sequence joins TRBV18 and TRBJ1-1; a possible D gene is TRBD1 (5 bases). V lost 4 bases and J 3 bases, leaving 15 bases between the germline ends. The CDR3 contains 15 residues. Germline lookup yields CDR1 KGHSH and CDR2 LQKENI. CDR3 bases: TGTGCCAGCTCACATATACAGGCGGTGGACACTGAAGCTTTCTTT. Translating gives CASSHIQAVDTEAFF.

This clonotype was seen more than once but under ten times. This sequence joins TRBV19 and TRBJ1-5; D is perhaps TRBD1 (5 bases). CDR3 length equals 13 residues. Germline CDR1 is LNHDA and CDR2 is SQIVND (reference sequence). The CDR3 region is CGSRQHSNQPQHF. The CDR3 nucleotides are TGTGGTTCACGACAGCATAGCAATCAGCCCCAGCATTTT.

The V call is TRBV5-1, the J call TRBJ2-3, with TRBD1 identical over 9 bases. The trim removed 0 bases at V and 1 base at J, leaving 12 bases unmatched. Germline V lookup: CDR1 SGHRS, CDR2 YFSETQ. The CDR3 consists of 19 residues. The chain's CDR3 is CASSLVGDRVRRGTDTQYF. DNA for the CDR3: TGCGCCAGCAGCTTGGTGGGGGACAGGGTGCGGAGAGGCACAGATACGCAGTATTTT. Complete variable domain (other parts from reference TRBV5-1 and TRBJ2-3): KAGVTQTPRYLIKTRGQQVTLSCSPISGHRSVSWYQQTPGQGLQFLFEYFSETQRNKGNFPGRFSGRQFSNSRSEMNVSTLELGDSALYLCASSLVGDRVRRGTDTQYFGPGTRLTVL.

At least ten counts were recorded for this clonotype. The genes are TRBV7-3 and TRBJ2-1; D is perhaps TRBD2 (6 bases). Trimming pared 5 bases from V and 7 bases from J, leaving 24 bases between. The CDR3 runs 17 residues. CDR1 and CDR2 from the germline V gene are SGHTA and FQGTGA. CDR3 amino acids: CASSPTSPRLGVNEQFF. The CDR3 DNA is TGTGCCAGCAGCCCTACTTCCCCGCGACTAGGTGTGAATGAGCAGTTCTTC.

This clonotype was seen only a few times. This chain joins TRBV27 and TRBJ1-6; no clear D. Germline CDR1 is MNHEY and CDR2 is SMNVEV (reference sequence). The CDR3 covers 16 residues. The germline V and J ends were trimmed by 2 bases and 5 bases, with 13 bases remaining between them. The CDR3 sequence is CASSLMVLSHNSPLHF. The CDR3 DNA sequence: TGTGCCAGCAGTTTAATGGTTTTAAGTCATAATTCACCCCTCCACTTT.

The chain uses TRBV20-1 and TRBJ1-2; D is uncertain. This CDR3 region has 14 residues. Germline values: CDR1 DFQATT, CDR2 SNEGSKA (reference sequence). V lost 0 bases to trimming and J lost 1 base, with 9 bases between them. In nucleotides, the CDR3 is TGCAGTGCTAGAGATCGACGGGTTAACTATGGCTACACCTTC. Translation gives CSARDRRVNYGYTF.

This clonotype was counted many times. This chain uses TRBV27 with TRBJ2-5, with 8 positions matching TRBD1. CDR3 length equals 13 residues. With 6 bases clipped from V and 5 bases from J, the junction kept 5 bases outside the gene matches. From germline, CDR1 is MNHEY and CDR2 SMNVEV (reference sequence). Here the CDR3 reads CASRTGVWETQYF. The DNA of the CDR3 is TGTGCCAGCAGGACAGGGGTGTGGGAGACCCAGTACTTC.

This clonotype was observed a few times. The V and J genes are TRBV6-1 and TRBJ1-2, with TRBD1 identical over 8 bases. V was clipped by 6 bases and J by 6 bases; unmatched bases: 3. CDR3 size: 12 residues. Germline loops: CDR1 MNHNS, CDR2 SASEGT. In DNA form, the CDR3 reads TGTGCCAGCAGCCAGGGGGCCCATGGCTACACCTTC. This gives the protein CASSQGAHGYTF.

The genes are TRBV9 and TRBJ1-2; TRBD1 agrees at 11 bases. CDR3 length: 16 residues. Germline V gene lookup returns CDR1 SGDLS and CDR2 YYNGEE. The junction had 8 bases not matched to a gene; V was cut back by 3 bases and J by 4 bases. CDR3 sequence reads: CASSAGPGTGGYGYTF. CDR3 nucleotide sequence: TGTGCCAGCAGCGCAGGCCCAGGGACAGGGGGCTATGGCTACACCTTC.

In this sample, this clonotype turned up many times. CDR3 protein: CSVFDRDIGGLRGYTF. CDR3 coding DNA: TGCAGCGTGTTCGACAGGGACATAGGAGGTCTCCGTGGCTACACCTTC. The chain couples TRBV29-1 to TRBJ1-2; 7 bases are a match to TRBD1. The CDR3 is 16 amino acids. Germline V gene data show CDR1 as SQVTM and CDR2 as ANQGSEA. J was trimmed by 7 bases and V by 6 bases; bases with no gene match: 20. Using reference TRBV29-1 and TRBJ1-2 for the parts outside the CDR3, the full variable domain is SAVISQKPSRDICQRGTSLTIQCQVDSQVTMMFWYRQQPGQSLTLIATANQGSEATYESGFVIDKFPISRPNLTFSTLTVSNMSPEDSSIYLCSVFDRDIGGLRGYTFGSGTRLTVV.

This clonotype has a count of ten or more. The rearrangement links TRBV7-9 to TRBJ2-1; D call uncertain. Germline V gene sequence: CDR1 SEHNR, CDR2 FQNEAQ (reference sequence). The CDR3 extends over 14 amino acids. Trimming stripped 3 bases from V and 8 bases from J, with 14 bases between. CDR3 sequence reads: CASSFIRSPHEQFF. The CDR3 bases are TGTGCCAGCAGCTTTATCCGAAGTCCCCATGAGCAGTTCTTC. Using reference TRBV7-9 and TRBJ2-1 for the parts outside the CDR3, the full variable domain is DTGVSQNPRHKITKRGQNVTFRCDPISEHNRLYWYRQTLGQGPEFLTYFQNEAQLEKSRLLSDRFSAERPKGSFSTLEIQRTEQGDSAMYLCASSFIRSPHEQFFGPGTRLTVL.

The V call is TRBV7-8, the J call TRBJ2-1; a possible D gene is TRBD1 (6 bases). The CDR3 spans 16 residues. CDR1 is SGHVS, CDR2 FQNEAQ, per germline. CDR3 DNA: TGTGCAACTCAACCCGTATTGGGGGCGAATGAGGGTGATCAGTTCTTC. Protein product: CATQPVLGANEGDQFF.

The CDR3 DNA sequence: TGCAGCGTTAGACGTCGGGGCGCGAACACCGGGGAGCTGTTTTTT. Amino acid sequence: CSVRRRGANTGELFF. V gene TRBV29-1 combines with J gene TRBJ2-2, with D perhaps being TRBD1 or TRBD2 (5 bases each). The CDR3 has 15 amino acids. V was trimmed by 5 bases and J by 0 bases, leaving 13 bases between them. Per the germline V gene, CDR1 is SQVTM and CDR2 is ANQGSEA.

A note on this clonotype: The junction and the germline gene differ at one end; a read error may be behind it. The CDR3 protein is CASSLTDEPYF. CDR3 in DNA: TGTGCCAGCAGCTTAACTGACGAGCCGTACTTC. J is TRBJ2-7 and V is TRBV7-9, with unresolved D. Germline V gene data show CDR1 as SEHNR and CDR2 as FQNEAQ (reference sequence). The CDR3 has 11 amino acids.